This T cell receptor (beta chain) comes out of a study of cytomegalovirus exposure and HLA in healthy donors. General study findings and limits: Earlier findings revealed that most TCR beta V segments proved productive either about 87% or about 30% of the time. Researchers reported that three CMV-associated chains were confirmed in vitro as CMV antigen-specific.

Each donor was healthy, and each was a bone marrow donor. The CDR3 is 17 residues long. Germline-derived CDR1 and CDR2 are LGHNA and YSLEER. With V trimmed by 2 bases and J by 3 bases, 7 bases remained unmatched. Details on this clone: The antigen is undetermined.

Vbeta (60) and Jbeta (13) primers were used in the PCR. Here immunoSEQ multiplex PCR was the method, and the copy in TCRdb shows in-frame clones only, minus some. The data hold about 130,000 clones, with more than 70% observed a single time. Sequenced material: PBMCs. This receptor was identified in a man aged 45-65 years in good health and CMV-seropositive. V is TRBV4-3 and J is TRBJ2-2; TRBD1 matches 9 bases. The CDR3 sequence is CASSQIMRQGDTGELFF. For the CDR3, the DNA is TGCGCCAGCAGCCAAATAATGAGACAGGGGGACACCGGGGAGCTGTTTTTT.